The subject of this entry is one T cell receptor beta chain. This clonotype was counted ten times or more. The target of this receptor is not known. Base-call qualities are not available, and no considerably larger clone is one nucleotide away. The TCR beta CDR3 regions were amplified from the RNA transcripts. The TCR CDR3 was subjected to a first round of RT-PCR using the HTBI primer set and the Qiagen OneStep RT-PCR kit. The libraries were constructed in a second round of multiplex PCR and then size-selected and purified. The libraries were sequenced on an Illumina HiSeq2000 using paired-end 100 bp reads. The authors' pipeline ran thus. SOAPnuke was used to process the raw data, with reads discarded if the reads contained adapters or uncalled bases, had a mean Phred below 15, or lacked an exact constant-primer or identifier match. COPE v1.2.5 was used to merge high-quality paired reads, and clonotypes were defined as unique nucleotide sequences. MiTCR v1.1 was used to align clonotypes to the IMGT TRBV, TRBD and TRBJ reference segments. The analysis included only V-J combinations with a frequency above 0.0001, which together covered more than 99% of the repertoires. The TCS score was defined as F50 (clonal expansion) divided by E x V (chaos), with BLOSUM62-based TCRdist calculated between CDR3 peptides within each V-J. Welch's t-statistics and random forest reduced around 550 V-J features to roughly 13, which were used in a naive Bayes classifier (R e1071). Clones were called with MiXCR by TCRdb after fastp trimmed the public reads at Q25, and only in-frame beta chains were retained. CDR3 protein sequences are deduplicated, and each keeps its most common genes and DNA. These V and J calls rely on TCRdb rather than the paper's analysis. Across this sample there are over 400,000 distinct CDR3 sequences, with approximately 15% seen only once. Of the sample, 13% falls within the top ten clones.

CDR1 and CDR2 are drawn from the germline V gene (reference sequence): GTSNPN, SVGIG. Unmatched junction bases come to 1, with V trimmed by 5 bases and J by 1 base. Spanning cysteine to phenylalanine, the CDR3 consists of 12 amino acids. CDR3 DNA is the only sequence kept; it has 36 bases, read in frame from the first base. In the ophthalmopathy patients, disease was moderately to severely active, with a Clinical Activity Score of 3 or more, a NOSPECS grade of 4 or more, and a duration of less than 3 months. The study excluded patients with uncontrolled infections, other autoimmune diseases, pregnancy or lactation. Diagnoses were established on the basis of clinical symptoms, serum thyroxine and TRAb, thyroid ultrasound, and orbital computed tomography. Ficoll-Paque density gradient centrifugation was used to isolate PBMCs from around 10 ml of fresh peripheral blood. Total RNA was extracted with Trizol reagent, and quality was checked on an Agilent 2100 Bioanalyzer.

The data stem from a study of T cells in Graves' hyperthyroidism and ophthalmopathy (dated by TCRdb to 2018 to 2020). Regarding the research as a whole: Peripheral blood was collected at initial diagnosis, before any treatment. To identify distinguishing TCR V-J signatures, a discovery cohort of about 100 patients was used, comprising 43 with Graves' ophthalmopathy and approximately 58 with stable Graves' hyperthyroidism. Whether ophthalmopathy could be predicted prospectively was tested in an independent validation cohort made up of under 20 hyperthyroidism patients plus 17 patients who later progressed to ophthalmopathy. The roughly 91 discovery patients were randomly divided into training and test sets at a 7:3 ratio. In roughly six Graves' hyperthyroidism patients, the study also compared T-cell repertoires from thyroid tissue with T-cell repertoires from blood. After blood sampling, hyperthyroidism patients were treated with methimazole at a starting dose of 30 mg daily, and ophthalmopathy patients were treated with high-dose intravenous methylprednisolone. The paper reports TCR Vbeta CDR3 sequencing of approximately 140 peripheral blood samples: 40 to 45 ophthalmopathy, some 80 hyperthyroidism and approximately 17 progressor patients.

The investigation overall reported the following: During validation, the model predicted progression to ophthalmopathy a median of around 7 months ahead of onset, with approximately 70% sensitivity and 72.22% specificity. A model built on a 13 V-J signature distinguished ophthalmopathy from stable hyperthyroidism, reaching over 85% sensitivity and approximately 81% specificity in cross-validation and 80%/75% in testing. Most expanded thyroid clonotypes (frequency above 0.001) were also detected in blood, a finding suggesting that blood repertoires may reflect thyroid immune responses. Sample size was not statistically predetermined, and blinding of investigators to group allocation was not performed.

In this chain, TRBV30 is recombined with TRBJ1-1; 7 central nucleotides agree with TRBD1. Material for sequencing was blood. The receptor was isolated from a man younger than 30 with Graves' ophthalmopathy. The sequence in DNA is TGTGCCTGGCGGGACAGGAACACTGAAGCTTTCTTT. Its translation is CAWRDRNTEAFF.